This T cell receptor (beta chain) is drawn from a study of response to subunit inactivated influenza vaccine. This clonotype occurred a few times. Its cognate antigen is unknown. Findings of the study overall: Few new T cells, the authors suggested, are recruited by each seasonal influenza vaccination.

Germline-derived CDR1 and CDR2 are SGHRS and YFSETQ. This CDR3 has 15 amino acids. Trimming left V 5 bases short and J 5 bases short, with 19 bases between. MiXCR, run by TCRdb on the RT-PCR reads, gives a single entry per CDR3 protein. The top ten hold roughly a tenth of the sample, which has about 310,000 distinct CDR3 sequences, 21% seen once. Here the sequenced sample was PBMCs from blood, taken approximately 22 months after vaccination. This clonotype was sampled from a man between 45 and 75 years old who received an inactivated influenza vaccine. V gene TRBV5-1 combines with J gene TRBJ1-2, with D unclear. The CDR3 nucleotides read TGCGCCAGCAGACAAAACCGAGGCAGCTCATATGGCTACACCTTC. This gives the protein CASRQNRGSSYGYTF.